Detailed here is one T cell receptor beta chain. As yet, its antigen is unknown. These data originate in a study of graft-versus-host responses after intestinal transplantation. Study-wide background: Each transplant was multivisceral, liver-intestinal, or isolated intestinal.

The germline V gene encodes CDR1 SGHVS and CDR2 FQNEAQ. V was pared by 1 base and J by 5 bases, with 12 bases between. This CDR3 contains 14 residues. Profiling relied on immunoSEQ multiplex PCR, and the TCRdb table lists in-frame clones only, not all of them. The sample holds tens of thousands of clones, roughly 92% seen once. The input for sequencing was unstimulated CD4+ T cells sorted from spleen or lymph node cells, taken before intestinal transplant. The rearrangement uses TRBV7-8 and TRBJ2-7; no clear D gene. This TCR derives from a human donor who received an intestinal transplant. The CDR3 here is CASSLGRVKDEQYF. CDR3 nucleotide sequence: TGTGCCAGCAGCTTAGGAAGGGTAAAGGACGAGCAGTACTTC.